This T cell receptor beta chain derives from a study of cytomegalovirus exposure and HLA in healthy donors. General study points: Earlier findings revealed that most TCR beta V segments proved productive either about 90% or about 30% of the time.

Comment on this clone: The antigen is unknown.

This CDR3 contains 14 residues. CDR1 is KGHSH and CDR2 is LQKENI in the germline V gene. With 6 bases clipped from V and 8 bases from J, the junction kept 9 bases outside the gene matches. In the PCR, 60 Vbeta and 13 Jbeta primers were used. TCRdb keeps only in-frame clones here, not all; method: immunoSEQ multiplex PCR. The data hold around 140,000 clones, with around nine tenths observed a single time. The V and J genes are TRBV18 and TRBJ1-4, with 7 bases matching TRBD1. Source material: PBMCs. The sequence derives from a woman aged 25 to 39 in good health and CMV-seronegative. The CDR3 DNA reads as TGTGCCAGCTCCCCCGGCGGGGACAGAGAAAAACTGTTTTTT. It yields the protein CASSPGGDREKLFF. Using reference TRBV18 and TRBJ1-4 for the parts outside the CDR3, the full variable domain is NAGVMQNPRHLVRRRGQEARLRCSPMKGHSHVYWYRQLPEEGLKFMVYLQKENIIDESGMPKERFSAEFPKEGPSILRIQQVVRGDSAAYFCASSPGGDREKLFFGSGTQLSVL.